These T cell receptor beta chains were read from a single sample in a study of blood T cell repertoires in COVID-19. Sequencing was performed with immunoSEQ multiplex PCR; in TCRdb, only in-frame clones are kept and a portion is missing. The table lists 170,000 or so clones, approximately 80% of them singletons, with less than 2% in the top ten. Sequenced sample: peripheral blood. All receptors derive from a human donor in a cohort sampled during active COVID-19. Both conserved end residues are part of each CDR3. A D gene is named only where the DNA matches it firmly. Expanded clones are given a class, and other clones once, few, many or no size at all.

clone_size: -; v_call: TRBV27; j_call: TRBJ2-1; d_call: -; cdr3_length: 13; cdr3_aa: CASSLSLYNEQFF; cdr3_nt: TGTGCCAGCAGTTTATCCCTATACAATGAGCAGTTCTTC
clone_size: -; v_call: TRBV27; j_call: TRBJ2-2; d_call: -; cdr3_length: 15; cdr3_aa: CASSFGTGNTGELFF; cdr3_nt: TGTGCCAGCAGTTTCGGCACAGGGAACACCGGGGAGCTGTTTTTT
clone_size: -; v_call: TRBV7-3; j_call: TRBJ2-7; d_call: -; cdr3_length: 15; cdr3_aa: CASSLYSQGYYEQYF; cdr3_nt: TGTGCCAGCAGCTTATATTCCCAGGGCTACTACGAGCAGTACTTC
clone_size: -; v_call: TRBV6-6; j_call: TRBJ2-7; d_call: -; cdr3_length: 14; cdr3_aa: CASSYESGSYEQYF; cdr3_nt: TGTGCCAGCAGTTACGAGTCAGGATCCTACGAGCAGTACTTC
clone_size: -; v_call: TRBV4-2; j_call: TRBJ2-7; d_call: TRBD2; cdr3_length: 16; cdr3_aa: CASSQEVAGTSYEQYF; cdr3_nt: TGTGCCAGCAGCCAAGAGGTAGCGGGGACTTCCTACGAGCAGTACTTC
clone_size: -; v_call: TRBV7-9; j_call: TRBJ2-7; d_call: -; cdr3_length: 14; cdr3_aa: CASSPSGAPYEQYF; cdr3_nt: TGTGCCAGCAGCCCCTCAGGGGCCCCCTACGAGCAGTACTTC
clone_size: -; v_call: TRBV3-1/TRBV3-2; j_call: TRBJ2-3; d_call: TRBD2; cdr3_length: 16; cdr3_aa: CASSQVQRGATDTQYF; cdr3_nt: TGTGCCAGCAGCCAAGTTCAGCGGGGGGCCACAGATACGCAGTATTTT
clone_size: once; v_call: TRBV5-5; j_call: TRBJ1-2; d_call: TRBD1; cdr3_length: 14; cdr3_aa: CASSSGQGANGYTF; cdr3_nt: TGTGCCAGCAGCTCAGGACAGGGGGCGAATGGCTACACCTTC
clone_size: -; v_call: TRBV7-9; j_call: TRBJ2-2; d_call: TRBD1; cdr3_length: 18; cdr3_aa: CASSLEVQDRFNTGELFF; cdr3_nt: TGTGCCAGCAGCTTAGAGGTTCAGGACAGGTTTAACACCGGGGAGCTGTTTTTT
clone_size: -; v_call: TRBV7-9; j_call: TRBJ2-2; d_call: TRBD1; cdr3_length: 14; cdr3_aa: CASRGQGDTGELFF; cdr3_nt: TGTGCCAGCAGGGGACAGGGGGACACCGGGGAGCTGTTTTTT
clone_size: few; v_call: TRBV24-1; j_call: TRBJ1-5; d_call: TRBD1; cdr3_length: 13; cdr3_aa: CATSTGDNQPQHF; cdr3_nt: TGTGCCACCTCGACAGGGGATAATCAGCCCCAGCATTTT
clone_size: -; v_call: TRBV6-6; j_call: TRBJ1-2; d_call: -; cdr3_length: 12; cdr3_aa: CASSSGGGGYTF; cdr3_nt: TGTGCCAGCAGTTCCGGGGGTGGTGGCTACACCTTC
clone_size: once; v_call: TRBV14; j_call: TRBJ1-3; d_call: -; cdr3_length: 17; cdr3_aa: CASSQGDRSLSGNTIYF; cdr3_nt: TGTGCCAGCAGCCAAGGAGACAGATCGCTCTCTGGAAACACCATATATTTT
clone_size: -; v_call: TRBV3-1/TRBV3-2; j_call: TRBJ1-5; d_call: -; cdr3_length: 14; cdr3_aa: CASSQAAGRQPQHF; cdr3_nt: TGTGCCAGCAGCCAAGCGGCAGGGCGTCAGCCCCAGCATTTT
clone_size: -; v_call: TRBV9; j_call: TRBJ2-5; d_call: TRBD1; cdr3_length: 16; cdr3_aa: CASSTKGGYLSETQYF; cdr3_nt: TGTGCCAGCAGCACCAAAGGGGGCTACCTCTCAGAGACCCAGTACTTC
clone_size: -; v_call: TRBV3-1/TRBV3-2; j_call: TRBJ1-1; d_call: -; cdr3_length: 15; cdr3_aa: CASSQELPGDTEAFF; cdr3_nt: TGTGCCAGCAGCCAAGAACTTCCGGGGGACACTGAAGCTTTCTTT
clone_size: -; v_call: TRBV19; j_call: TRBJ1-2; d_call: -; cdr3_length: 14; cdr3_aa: CASSRDFSTYGYTF; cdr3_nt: TGTGCCAGTAGTAGGGACTTCTCTACGTACGGCTACACCTTC
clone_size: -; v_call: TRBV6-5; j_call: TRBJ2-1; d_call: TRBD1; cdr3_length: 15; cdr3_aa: CASMTDRGVTNEQFF; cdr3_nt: TGTGCCAGCATGACGGACAGGGGAGTGACCAATGAGCAGTTCTTC
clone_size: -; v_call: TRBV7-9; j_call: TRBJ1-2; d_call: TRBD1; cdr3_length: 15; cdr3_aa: CASSSGTGQNYGYTF; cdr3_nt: TGTGCCAGCAGCTCAGGGACAGGGCAGAACTATGGCTACACCTTC
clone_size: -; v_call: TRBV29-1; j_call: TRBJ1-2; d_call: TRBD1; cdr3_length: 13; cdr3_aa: CSVEPQGNYGYTF; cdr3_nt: TGCAGCGTTGAGCCACAGGGGAACTATGGCTACACCTTC
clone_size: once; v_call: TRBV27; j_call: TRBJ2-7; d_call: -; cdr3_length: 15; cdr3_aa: CASSLTGFLTYEQYF; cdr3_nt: TGTGCCAGCAGTTTGACAGGTTTCCTTACCTACGAGCAGTACTTC
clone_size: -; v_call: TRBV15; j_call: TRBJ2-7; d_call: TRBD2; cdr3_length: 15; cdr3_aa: CATSRVAGGPYEQYF; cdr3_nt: TGTGCCACCAGCAGAGTAGCGGGAGGGCCCTACGAGCAGTACTTC
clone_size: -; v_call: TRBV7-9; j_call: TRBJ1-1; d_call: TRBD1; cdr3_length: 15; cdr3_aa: CASSSGQGVNTEAFF; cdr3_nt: TGTGCCAGCAGCTCAGGACAGGGGGTGAACACTGAAGCTTTCTTT
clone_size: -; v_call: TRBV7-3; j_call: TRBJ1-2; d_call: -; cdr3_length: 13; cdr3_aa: CASSLDSYYGYTF; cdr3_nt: TGTGCCAGCAGCCTGGACAGTTACTATGGCTACACCTTC
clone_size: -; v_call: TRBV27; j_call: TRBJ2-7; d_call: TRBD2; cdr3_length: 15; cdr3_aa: CASSLLAGGLSEQYF; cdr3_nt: TGTGCCAGCAGTTTACTAGCGGGAGGGCTGTCCGAGCAGTACTTC
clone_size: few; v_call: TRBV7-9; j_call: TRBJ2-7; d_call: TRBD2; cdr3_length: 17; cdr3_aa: CASSLPGGTSGAYEQYF; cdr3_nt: TGTGCCAGCAGCCTCCCCGGCGGGACTAGCGGGGCGTACGAGCAGTACTTC
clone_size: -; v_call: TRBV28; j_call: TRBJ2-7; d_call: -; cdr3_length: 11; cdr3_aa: CAAKGVNEQYF; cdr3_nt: TGTGCCGCCAAGGGGGTAAACGAGCAGTACTTC
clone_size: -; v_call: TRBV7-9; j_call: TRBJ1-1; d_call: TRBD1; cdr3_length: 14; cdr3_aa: CASSPTGWDTEAFF; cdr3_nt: TGTGCCAGCAGCCCGACAGGGTGGGACACTGAAGCTTTCTTT
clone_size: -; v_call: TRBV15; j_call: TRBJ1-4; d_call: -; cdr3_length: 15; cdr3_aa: CATSRIQQGSEKLFF; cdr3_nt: TGTGCCACCAGCAGAATCCAACAGGGTTCTGAAAAACTGTTTTTT
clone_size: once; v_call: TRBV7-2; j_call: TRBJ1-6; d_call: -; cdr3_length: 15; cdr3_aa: CASSNRVWGDSPLHF; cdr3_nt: TGTGCCAGCAGCAACCGGGTCTGGGGGGATTCACCCCTCCACTTT
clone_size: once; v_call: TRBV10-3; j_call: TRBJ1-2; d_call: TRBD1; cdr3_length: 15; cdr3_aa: CAISESTGVGYGYTF; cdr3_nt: TGTGCCATCAGTGAGTCGACAGGGGTTGGGTATGGCTACACCTTC
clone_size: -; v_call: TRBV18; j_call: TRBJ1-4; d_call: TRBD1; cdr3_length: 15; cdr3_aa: CASSLSTGGNEKLFF; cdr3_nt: TGTGCCAGCTCACTCTCGACAGGGGGTAATGAAAAACTGTTTTTT
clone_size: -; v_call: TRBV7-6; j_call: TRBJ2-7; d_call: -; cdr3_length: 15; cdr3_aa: CASSLTAGYPLEQYF; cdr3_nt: TGTGCCAGCAGCTTAACGGCAGGGTACCCGCTCGAGCAGTACTTC
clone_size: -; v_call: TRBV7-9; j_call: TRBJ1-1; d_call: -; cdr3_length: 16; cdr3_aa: CASSLASALMNTEAFF; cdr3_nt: TGTGCCAGCAGCTTAGCCTCTGCGCTAATGAACACTGAAGCTTTCTTT
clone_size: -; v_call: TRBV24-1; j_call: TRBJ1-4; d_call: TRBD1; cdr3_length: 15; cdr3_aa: CATSDLFHRGEKLFF; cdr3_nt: TGTGCCACCAGTGATTTATTCCACAGGGGTGAAAAACTGTTTTTT
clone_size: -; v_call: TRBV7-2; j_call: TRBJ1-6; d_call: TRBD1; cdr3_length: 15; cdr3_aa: CASSPRQGRNSPLHF; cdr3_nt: TGTGCCAGCAGCCCGAGACAGGGAAGGAATTCACCCCTCCACTTT
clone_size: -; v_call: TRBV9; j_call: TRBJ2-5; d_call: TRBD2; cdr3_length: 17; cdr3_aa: CASSVAGGRGYQETQYF; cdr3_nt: TGTGCCAGCAGCGTAGCGGGGGGGAGGGGATACCAAGAGACCCAGTACTTC
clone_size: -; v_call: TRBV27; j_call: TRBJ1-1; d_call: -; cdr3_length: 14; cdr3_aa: CASAHRTVNTEAFF; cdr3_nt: TGTGCCAGCGCTCACAGGACGGTGAACACTGAAGCTTTCTTT
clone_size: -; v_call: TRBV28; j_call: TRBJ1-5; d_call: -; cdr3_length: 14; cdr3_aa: CASRTGQLREPQHF; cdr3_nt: TGTGCCAGCAGAACAGGACAGTTAAGGGAGCCCCAGCATTTT
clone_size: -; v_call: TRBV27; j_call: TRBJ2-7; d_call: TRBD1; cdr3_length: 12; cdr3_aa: CASSLTGAEQYF; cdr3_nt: TGTGCCAGCAGCCTGACAGGGGCCGAGCAGTACTTC
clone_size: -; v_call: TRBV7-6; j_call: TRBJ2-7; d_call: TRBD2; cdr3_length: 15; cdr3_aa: CASSLSGGSSYEQYF; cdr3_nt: TGTGCCAGCAGCTTAAGCGGGGGAAGCTCCTACGAGCAGTACTTC
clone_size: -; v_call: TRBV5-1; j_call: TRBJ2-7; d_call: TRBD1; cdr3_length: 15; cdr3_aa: CASSYPGTGAYEQYF; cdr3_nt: TGCGCCAGCAGCTACCCCGGGACAGGAGCCTACGAGCAGTACTTC
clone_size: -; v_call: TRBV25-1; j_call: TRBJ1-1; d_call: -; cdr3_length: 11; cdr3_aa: CASSQGTEAFF; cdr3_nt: TGTGCCAGCAGTCAGGGGACTGAAGCTTTCTTT
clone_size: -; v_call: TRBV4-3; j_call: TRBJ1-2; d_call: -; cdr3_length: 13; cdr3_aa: CASSQGGFYGYTF; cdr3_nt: TGCGCCAGCAGCCAAGGGGGCTTCTATGGCTACACCTTC
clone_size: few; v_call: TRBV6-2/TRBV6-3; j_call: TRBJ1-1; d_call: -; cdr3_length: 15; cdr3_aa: CASSYSPGMNTEAFF; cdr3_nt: TGTGCCAGCAGTTACTCGCCAGGCATGAACACTGAAGCTTTCTTT